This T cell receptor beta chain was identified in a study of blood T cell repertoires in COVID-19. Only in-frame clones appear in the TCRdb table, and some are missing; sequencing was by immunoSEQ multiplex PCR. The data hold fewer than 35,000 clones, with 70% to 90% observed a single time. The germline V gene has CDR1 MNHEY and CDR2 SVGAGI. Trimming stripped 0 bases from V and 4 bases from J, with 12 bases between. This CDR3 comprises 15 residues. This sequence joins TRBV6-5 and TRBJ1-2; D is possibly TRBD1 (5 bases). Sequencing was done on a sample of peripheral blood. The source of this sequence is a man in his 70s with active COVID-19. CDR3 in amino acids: CASSYSSGGGYGYTF. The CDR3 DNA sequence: TGTGCCAGCAGTTACTCATCGGGGGGTGGCTATGGCTACACCTTC.